The 24 T cell receptor beta chains below come from one sample, sequenced in a study of response to subunit inactivated influenza vaccine. Using its own MiXCR run on the RT-PCR reads, TCRdb lists one record per CDR3 protein. Of about 800,000 distinct CDR3 sequences listed, about 20% are singletons. Sample: PBMCs from blood, taken roughly 5 days after vaccination. These receptors originate from a middle-aged man who received an inactivated influenza vaccine.

This clonotype appeared a few times. The V and J genes are TRBV7-8 and TRBJ1-4, with D perhaps matching TRBD1 (5 bases). V dropped 5 bases and J dropped 5 bases, with 21 bases sitting between them. CDR1 is SGHVS and CDR2 is FQNEAQ in the germline V gene. The CDR3 spans 17 residues. The CDR3 loop reads CASSTTPTPRANEKLFF. The DNA of the CDR3 is TGTGCCAGCAGCACAACCCCGACGCCCAGGGCCAATGAAAAACTGTTTTTT.

The chain uses TRBV12-3 or TRBV12-4 and TRBJ2-3; D is unclear. Trimming shortened V by 2 bases and J by 0 bases, and 12 bases separated the two germline ends. The CDR3 loop spans 16 amino acids. The CDR3 DNA reads TGTGCCAGCAGTTTATCCCAGCTTCTTAGCACAGATACGCAGTATTTT. It codes for CASSLSQLLSTDTQYF.

This clonotype was observed at least ten times. The V gene is TRBV5-5, the J gene TRBJ1-5; 7 bases map to TRBD1. The CDR3 has 17 amino acids. Germline loops: CDR1 SGHKS, CDR2 YYEKEE (reference sequence). V was clipped by 0 bases and J by 1 base; unmatched bases: 7. CDR3 sequence reads: CASSLAGTVGSNQPQHF. The CDR3 coding sequence is TGTGCCAGCAGCTTGGCCGGGACAGTGGGAAGCAATCAGCCCCAGCATTTT.

This sequence joins TRBV20-1 and TRBJ1-4; 8 bases match TRBD1. The CDR3 spans 15 residues. Germline values: CDR1 DFQATT, CDR2 SNEGSKA (reference sequence). V lost 0 bases to trimming and J lost 5 bases; unmatched junction nucleotides: 5. In DNA form, the CDR3 reads TGCAGTGCTAGAGATTTCACAGGGGGAAATGAAAAACTGTTTTTT. Protein: CSARDFTGGNEKLFF.

The chain has TRBV4-1 and TRBJ2-4; the D call may be TRBD1 or TRBD2 (5 bases each). CDR3 length equals 19 residues. Germline loops: CDR1 MGHRA, CDR2 YSYEKL. Between the trimmed V and J ends, which lost 1 base and 0 bases, there was a span of 19 bases. CDR3: CASSQGRPRDGIAKNIQYF. The CDR3 coding sequence is TGCGCCAGCAGCCAAGGAAGGCCCCGGGACGGAATAGCCAAAAACATTCAGTACTTC.

This clonotype was detected a few times. The chain employs TRBV20-1 and TRBJ2-1, with 15 bases identical to TRBD2. The junction had 8 bases not matched to a gene; V was cut back by 5 bases and J by 0 bases. Germline-derived CDR1 and CDR2 are DFQATT and SNEGSKA (reference sequence). The CDR3 has 18 residues. In DNA form, the CDR3 reads TGCAGTGCTCCCGGGACTAGCGGGAGGCAGAGCTCCTACAATGAGCAGTTCTTC. Translating it yields CSAPGTSGRQSSYNEQFF.

The chain carries TRBV15 and TRBJ2-4, with D perhaps assigned TRBD1 or TRBD2 (6 bases each). The CDR3 spans 16 residues. CDR1 and CDR2 (germline): LNHNV, YYDKDF (reference sequence). The V end lost 1 base, the J end lost 3 bases, and 13 bases lay between the germline ends. The CDR3 DNA is TGTGCCACCAGCAGAGTGTCCGGGGGCCTCAAAAACATTCAGTACTTC. It encodes CATSRVSGGLKNIQYF. Variable domain in full (rest from reference TRBV15 and TRBJ2-4): DAMVIQNPRYQVTQFGKPVTLSCSQTLNHNVMYWYQQKSSQAPKLLFHYYDKDFNNEADTPDNFQSRRPNTSFCFLDIRSPGLGDTAMYLCATSRVSGGLKNIQYFGAGTRLSVL.

The sample holds many counts of this clonotype. This chain uses TRBV4-3 with TRBJ2-1, with 7 bases matching TRBD2. Germline CDR1 reads LGHNA; CDR2 reads YSLEER. The length of the CDR3 is 15 residues. Unmatched junction bases numbered 7, after V lost 1 base and J lost 7 bases. In DNA, the CDR3 is TGCGCCAGCAGCCAAGGGAGCGGGACCTTGAATGAGCAGTTCTTC. Translating gives CASSQGSGTLNEQFF.

The chain combines TRBV7-6 with TRBJ2-2, with unresolved D. The CDR3 loop spans 14 amino acids. Trimming pared 6 bases from V and 3 bases from J, leaving 11 bases between. Germline V gene data show CDR1 as SGHVS and CDR2 as FNYEAQ. The CDR3 DNA follows: TGTGCCAGCAGGGGGAACACAGACACCGGGGAGCTGTTTTTT. Protein product: CASRGNTDTGELFF.

The chain uses TRBV6-5 and TRBJ2-5, with 10 bases that match TRBD2. The CDR3 sequence is 15 residues long. J gave up 5 bases and V 4 bases, and 7 bases lay outside the gene matches. Germline-derived CDR1 and CDR2 are MNHEY and SVGAGI. The CDR3 region has the DNA TGTGCCAGCAGTTCCACTAGCGGGGTAGGGGAGACCCAGTACTTC. The encoded protein is CASSSTSGVGETQYF.

This clonotype turned up a few times. The chain employs TRBV20-1 and TRBJ1-4; D gene ambiguous. This CDR3 is 12 amino acids long. Germline V lookup: CDR1 DFQATT, CDR2 SNEGSKA (reference sequence). Trimming shortened V by 4 bases and J by 7 bases, and 10 bases separated the two germline ends. The CDR3 nucleotides read TGCAGTGCTATTGGTTCCCTTGAAAAACTGTTTTTT. It codes for CSAIGSLEKLFF.

The sample holds a few counts of this clonotype. This sequence joins TRBV5-1 and TRBJ2-5; 9 bases agree with TRBD2. There are 15 residues in the CDR3. The J segment lost 5 bases and the V segment lost 4 bases, leaving 9 bases of the junction unmatched. Germline lookup yields CDR1 SGHRS and CDR2 YFSETQ. This CDR3 is CASSAGTSLGETQYF. In nucleotides, the CDR3 is TGCGCCAGCAGCGCCGGGACTAGCTTGGGGGAGACCCAGTACTTC.

This clonotype appeared many times. The gene calls are TRBV29-1 and TRBJ2-7; the match to TRBD2 covers 12 bases. The J segment lost 3 bases and the V segment lost 5 bases, leaving 2 bases of the junction unmatched. CDR3 length: 13 residues. CDR1 is SQVTM and CDR2 is ANQGSEA in the germline V gene. CDR3 nucleotides: TGCAGCGTTCAACTAGCGGGAGGCTACGAGCAGTACTTC. Its protein product is CSVQLAGGYEQYF.

The sample holds many counts of this clonotype. CDR3 sequence (DNA): TGTGCCTCACGACAGGGGGCCTACAATGAGCAGTTCTTC. This codes for CASRQGAYNEQFF. This chain connects TRBV6-1 to TRBJ2-1; 9 bases line up with TRBD1. The junction had 4 bases not matched to a gene; V was cut back by 11 bases and J by 2 bases. From germline, CDR1 is MNHNS and CDR2 SASEGT. The CDR3 consists of 13 residues.

This clonotype was picked up a small number of times. V and J are TRBV21-1 and TRBJ1-2; TRBD1 reflects the table's D call only, with no check against the DNA. TRBV21-1 is assigned pseudogene status. CDR3 length equals 14 residues. This chain's CDR3 is CASSTRTGLYGYTF. The CDR3, as DNA: TGTGCCAGCAGCACACGGACAGGGTTATATGGCTACACCTTC.

This clonotype was seen only a few times. This chain joins TRBV20-1 and TRBJ2-5; the match to TRBD1 covers 8 bases. Germline assignment: CDR1 DFQATT and CDR2 SNEGSKA (reference sequence). Trimming cost V 0 bases and J 1 base; bases outside gene matches: 4. CDR3 length equals 15 residues. The CDR3 DNA sequence: TGCAGTGCTAGAGACCCCGGACAGGGCCAAGAGACCCAGTACTTC. Protein product: CSARDPGQGQETQYF.

This clonotype appeared a few times. The chain is built from TRBV5-1 and TRBJ2-5; TRBD1 agrees at 7 bases. The ends lost 4 bases at V and 1 base at J; junction bases unmatched: 7. CDR3 length: 15 amino acids. Germline V gives CDR1 SGHRS, CDR2 YFSETQ. CDR3 protein: CASSQTGWGQETQYF. DNA for the CDR3: TGCGCCAGCAGCCAGACAGGGTGGGGCCAAGAGACCCAGTACTTC.

CDR3 nucleotide sequence: TGTGCCAGCAGTTTGAATGGGCCGGCCTCTGGAAACACCATATATTTT. Protein product: CASSLNGPASGNTIYF. The chain couples TRBV6-5 to TRBJ1-3, with D unresolved. The CDR3 totals 16 residues. Germline lookup yields CDR1 MNHEY and CDR2 SVGAGI. The V and J ends lost 4 bases and 0 bases respectively, with 13 bases between them.

This clonotype has a handful of counts. The genes are TRBV7-2 and TRBJ2-7; 7 nucleotides agree with TRBD2. V was clipped by 5 bases and J by 0 bases; unmatched bases: 7. The germline CDR1 and CDR2 sequences are SGHTA and FQGNSA. CDR3 length: 15 amino acids. The CDR3 protein is CASSPRREFSYEQYF. In DNA, the CDR3 is TGTGCCAGCAGCCCGAGGCGGGAGTTCTCCTACGAGCAGTACTTC.

A few counts support this clonotype. The chain uses TRBV20-1 and TRBJ2-2; 8 bases agree with TRBD1. The length of the CDR3 is 15 residues. The V gene's germline CDR1 is DFQATT and CDR2 SNEGSKA (reference sequence). The ends lost 1 base at V and 3 bases at J; junction bases unmatched: 4. CDR3 DNA: TGCAGTGCTAGAGTCCAGGGGGCTTACACCGGGGAGCTGTTTTTT. Translation: CSARVQGAYTGELFF.

The J gene is TRBJ2-7, the V gene TRBV10-3; 11 bases map to TRBD2. The V and J ends lost 6 bases and 0 bases, in that order; junction bases with no gene match: 7. CDR1 and CDR2 (germline): ENHRY, SYGVKD. The CDR3 spans 16 residues. The CDR3 bases are TGTGCCATCAGAAGTTCTAGCGGGGGGCTCTCCTACGAGCAGTACTTC. It specifies CAIRSSSGGLSYEQYF.

The chain recombines TRBV4-2 with TRBJ2-7; 9 positions agree with TRBD2. V lost 0 bases to trimming and J lost 2 bases; unmatched junction nucleotides: 8. The CDR3 has 17 amino acids. In germline, CDR1 is LGHNA, CDR2 YNFKEQ. The CDR3 sequence is CASSQEEAGGGPYEQYF. CDR3 in DNA: TGTGCCAGCAGCCAAGAGGAGGCGGGAGGGGGTCCCTACGAGCAGTACTTC.

This clonotype was observed a few times. The chain carries TRBV7-8 and TRBJ2-1; TRBD2 is a possible D gene (6 bases). Germline-derived CDR1 and CDR2 are SGHVS and FQNEAQ. The CDR3 contains 16 residues. V shed 1 base and J shed 6 bases, with 16 bases lying between them. The CDR3 sequence is CASSLGPEGSTNEQFF. CDR3 nucleotides: TGTGCCAGCAGCTTAGGGCCGGAGGGCTCAACCAATGAGCAGTTCTTC.

The chain is built from TRBV20-1 and TRBJ2-1, with D possibly being TRBD2 (5 bases). CDR1 is DFQATT and CDR2 is SNEGSKA in the germline V gene (reference sequence). There are 16 residues in the CDR3. The ends were cut back, 1 base at V and 3 bases at J, with 16 bases in the middle. CDR3 DNA sequence: TGCAGTGCTAGAGTGGGAGAGCGAACCGTCTACAATGAGCAGTTCTTC. This translates into CSARVGERTVYNEQFF.